This T cell receptor (beta chain) was identified during a study of CD8 T cells in ankylosing spondylitis. Study-wide results and caveats: Prior work had noted some motif variants in reactive arthritis blood and synovial fluid. Fewer than ten highly homologous variants made up a TCR beta motif, and this motif appeared characteristic of ankylosing spondylitis blood. Disease-associated clones were reportedly significantly overrepresented in matched ankylosing spondylitis synovial fluid.

Germline loops: CDR1 ENHRY, CDR2 SYGVKD. This CDR3 comprises 14 residues. Trimming took 10 bases from V and 6 from J; bases not matched to a gene: 8. Libraries of TCR beta came from quantitative 5'-RACE with molecular barcodes. TCRdb reprocessed the 5' RACE reads with MiXCR, giving one entry per CDR3 protein. Of fewer than 200,000 distinct CDR3 sequences in the sample, 8.5% to 10% are singletons; the top ten hold roughly 16%. On this clonotype itself: Antigen specificity is unknown.

The J gene is TRBJ2-1, the V gene TRBV10-3; 11 nucleotides align to TRBD2. The receptor comes from a female donor with ankylosing spondylitis or in good health (not recorded which). Sequenced material: blood, either unsorted or a sorted T cell fraction (not recorded which). The CDR3 nucleotides read TGTGCCAGTACCGGGACTAGCGGCCCCAATGAGCAGTTCTTC. Translating gives CASTGTSGPNEQFF.